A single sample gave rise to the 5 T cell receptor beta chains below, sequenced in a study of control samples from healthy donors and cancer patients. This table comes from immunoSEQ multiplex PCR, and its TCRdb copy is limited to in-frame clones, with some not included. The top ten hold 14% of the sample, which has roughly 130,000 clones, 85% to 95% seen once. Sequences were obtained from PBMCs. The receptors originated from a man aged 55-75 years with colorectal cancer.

The CDR3 nucleotides read TGTGCCAGCAGGCCTACCCGAAGGAAGGATGAAAAACTGTTTTTT. Amino acids: CASRPTRRKDEKLFF. The chain uses TRBV21-1 and TRBJ1-4. TRBV21-1 corresponds to a pseudogene. CDR3 length: 15 amino acids.

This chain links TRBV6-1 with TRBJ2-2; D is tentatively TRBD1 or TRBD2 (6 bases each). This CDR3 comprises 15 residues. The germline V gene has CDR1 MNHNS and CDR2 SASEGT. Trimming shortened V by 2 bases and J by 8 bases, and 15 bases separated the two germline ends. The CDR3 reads CASSEWGAPLGELFF. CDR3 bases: TGTGCCAGCAGTGAATGGGGGGCGCCCCTTGGGGAGCTGTTTTTT.

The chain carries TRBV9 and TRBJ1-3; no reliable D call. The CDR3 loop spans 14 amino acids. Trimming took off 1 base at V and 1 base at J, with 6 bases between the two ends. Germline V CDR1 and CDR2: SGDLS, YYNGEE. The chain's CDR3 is CASSVLTSGNTIYF. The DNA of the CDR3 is TGTGCCAGCAGCGTATTAACGTCTGGAAACACCATATATTTT. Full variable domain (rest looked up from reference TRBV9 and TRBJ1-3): DSGVTQTPKHLITATGQRVTLRCSPRSGDLSVYWYQQSLDQGLQFLIQYYNGEERAKGNILERFSAQQFPDLHSELNLSSLELGDSALYFCASSVLTSGNTIYFGEGSWLTVV.

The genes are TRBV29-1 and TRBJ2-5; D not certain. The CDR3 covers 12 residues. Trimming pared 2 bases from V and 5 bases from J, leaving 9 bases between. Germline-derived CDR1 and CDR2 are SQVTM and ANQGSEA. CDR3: CSVESVGETQYF. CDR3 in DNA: TGCAGCGTTGAATCTGTGGGGGAGACCCAGTACTTC. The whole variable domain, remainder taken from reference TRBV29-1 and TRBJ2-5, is SAVISQKPSRDICQRGTSLTIQCQVDSQVTMMFWYRQQPGQSLTLIATANQGSEATYESGFVIDKFPISRPNLTFSTLTVSNMSPEDSSIYLCSVESVGETQYFGPGTRLLVL.

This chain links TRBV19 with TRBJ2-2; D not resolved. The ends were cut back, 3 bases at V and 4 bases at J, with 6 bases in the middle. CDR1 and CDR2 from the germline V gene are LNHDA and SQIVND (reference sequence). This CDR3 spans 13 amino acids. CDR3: CASSIAGTGELFF. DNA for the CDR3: TGTGCCAGTAGTATCGCAGGCACCGGGGAGCTGTTTTTT. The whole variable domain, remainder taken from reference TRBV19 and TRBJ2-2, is DGGITQSPKYLFRKEGQNVTLSCEQNLNHDAMYWYRQDPGQGLRLIYYSQIVNDFQKGDIAEGYSVSREKKESFPLTVTSAQKNPTAFYLCASSIAGTGELFFGEGSRLTVL.